The source of this TCR beta chain is a study of T cell repertoires in cytomegalovirus infection (dated by TCRdb to between 2018 and 2021). Broadly, across the study: Peptide stimulations targeted recently identified HLA-C-restricted CMV epitopes, whose presentation resists viral immunomodulation, together with well-studied HLA-B-restricted epitopes. Because public TCR beta signatures pointed to carriage of CMV infection together with the matching HLA type, the HLA type of each donor mattered for the analysis. What the work shows at the level of the full study, not this receptor alone: The ex vivo response was dominated by HLA-C-restricted CMV-specific TCR beta clonotypes, which also provided the single most frequent clonotype in two of eight donors. In both this cohort and an independent cohort of 352 donors, the cumulative frequency of public TCR beta family members distinguished carriers of CMV infection plus the relevant HLA type.

The data were produced on an Illumina HiSeq 1500. Clones were called with MiXCR by TCRdb after fastp trimmed the public reads at Q25, and only in-frame beta chains were retained. Entries are consolidated by CDR3 protein sequence, retaining the most common genes and DNA. The sample table records roughly 920,000 distinct CDR3 sequences; around 30% of these occur just once. Of the sample, more than 13% falls within the top ten clones. On this clonotype itself: There is no known antigen for this receptor. Base qualities are missing; no much larger clone stands one base away.

V and J are truncated by 6 bases and 2 bases respectively, leaving an intervening sequence of 10 bases. Taken from cysteine to phenylalanine, the CDR3 has 13 residues. CDR3 DNA only is kept here, 39 bases in frame from base 1. CDR1 and CDR2 were assigned from the germline V gene (reference sequence) as MNHEY and SMNVEV. In light of the paper, this sample's treatment or condition label describes: in vitro stimulation with specific CMV peptide epitopes to enrich CMV-specific T cells. This clonotype was sampled from a human donor in good health (CMV status not recorded). Some clones in this sample may be carry-over from other donors' samples. In this chain, TRBV27 is recombined with TRBJ1-2; the D gene is unclear. The material was cultured CD8+ T cells from PBMCs, obtained from culture after CMV antigen stimulation. The CDR3 protein is CASRENRNYGYTF. Here is the DNA: TGTGCCAGCAGAGAAAACAGAAACTATGGCTACACCTTC.